A few counts support the clone carrying this T cell receptor (beta chain). The target antigen is unknown. At one end the junction does not follow the germline gene, possibly because of a read error. This sample is part of a study of read filtering for tumor transcriptome and immune sequencing. The study's findings and limits: The sorted CD138-negative fraction was a mixed bone marrow immune population, not purified T cells.

The germline V gene has CDR1 ENHRY and CDR2 SYGVKD. This CDR3 is built from 15 residues. From roughly 400 ng of RNA, a library with molecular barcoded alpha/delta and beta/gamma adaptors was made. TCRdb reprocessed the reads with MiXCR, giving one entry per CDR3 protein. The table shows some 130,000 distinct CDR3 sequences, with 10% to 15% occurring only once. Sequenced input: a population of CD138-negative cells sorted from bone marrow. The chain links TRBV10-3 to TRBJ1-1; no clear D gene. This TCR derives from a donor at least 40 years old with multiple myeloma. This chain's CDR3 is CAISEGQAAPTEALF. DNA of the CDR3: TGTGCCATCAGTGAAGGGCAGGCTGCCCCCACTGAAGCTCTCTTT.